Each of the 3 T cell receptor beta chains below was sequenced from the same sample in a study of early T cells in non-severe SARS-CoV-2 infection. TCRdb reprocessed the 5' RACE reads via MiXCR and lists one record per CDR3 protein. This sample has 45,000 to 60,000 distinct CDR3 sequences; approximately 10% occur once, and the top ten carry around 3.6%. Sequences were derived from whole blood, sampled at baseline. The receptors were gathered from an adult who was a healthcare worker with PCR-confirmed SARS-CoV-2 infection or an uninfected control (not recorded which).

Regarding this clonotype: A junction end diverges from the germline sequence, so it may reflect a read error. This chain connects TRBV7-7 to TRBJ2-1, with D unresolved. The germline CDR1 and CDR2 sequences are SSHAT and FNYEAQ (reference sequence). This CDR3 has 13 amino acids. CDR3 residues: CASSPLKYNEQFF. The CDR3 DNA follows: TGTGCTAGCAGCCCCCTAAAGTACAATGAGCAGTTCTTC.

In DNA form, the CDR3 reads TGTGCCAGCAGCCAAGATAGGGCCCGGGGGGCCTCCTACGAGCAGTACTTC. Its translation is CASSQDRARGASYEQYF. The V and J genes are TRBV3-1 and TRBJ2-7, with D possibly TRBD2 on 7 matching bases. The CDR3 is made up of 17 amino acids. Germline V gene data show CDR1 as LGHDT and CDR2 as YNNKEL (reference sequence). The ends were cut back, 0 bases at V and 0 bases at J, with 15 bases in the middle.

The chain is built from TRBV3-1 and TRBJ1-6, with 7 bases identical to TRBD1. CDR3 length equals 15 residues. The trim removed 0 bases at V and 9 bases at J, leaving 5 bases unmatched. Germline V gene lookup returns CDR1 LGHDT and CDR2 YNNKEL (reference sequence). The CDR3 protein is CASSQDYRGSSPLHF. CDR3 bases: TGTGCCAGCAGCCAAGATTACAGGGGCAGTTCACCCCTCCACTTT.